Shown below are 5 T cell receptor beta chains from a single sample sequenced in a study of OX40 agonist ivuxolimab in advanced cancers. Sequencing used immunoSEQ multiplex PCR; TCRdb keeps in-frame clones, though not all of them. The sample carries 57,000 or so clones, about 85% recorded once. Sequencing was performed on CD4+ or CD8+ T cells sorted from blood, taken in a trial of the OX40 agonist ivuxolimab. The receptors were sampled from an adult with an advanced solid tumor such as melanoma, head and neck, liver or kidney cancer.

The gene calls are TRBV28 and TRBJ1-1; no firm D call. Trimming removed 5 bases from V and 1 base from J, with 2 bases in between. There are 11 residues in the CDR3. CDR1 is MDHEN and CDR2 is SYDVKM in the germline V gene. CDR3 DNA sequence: TGTGCCAGCAGTCAGAACACTGAAGCTTTCTTT. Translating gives CASSQNTEAFF.

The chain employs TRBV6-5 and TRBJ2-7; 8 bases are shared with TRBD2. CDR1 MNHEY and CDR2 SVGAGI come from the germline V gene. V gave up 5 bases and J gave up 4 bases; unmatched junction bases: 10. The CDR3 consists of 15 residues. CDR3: CASSTLAGRGYEQYF. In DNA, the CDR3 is TGTGCCAGCAGTACCTTAGCGGGACGGGGGTACGAGCAGTACTTC.

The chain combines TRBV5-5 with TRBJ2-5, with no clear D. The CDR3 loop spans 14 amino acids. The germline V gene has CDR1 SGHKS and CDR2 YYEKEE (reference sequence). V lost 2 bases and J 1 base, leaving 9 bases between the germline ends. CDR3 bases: TGTGCCAGCAGCTTTAGTTCGAGCCAAGAGACCCAGTACTTC. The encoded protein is CASSFSSSQETQYF.

CDR3 in DNA: TGTGCCAGCAGCCCTGACAGGGGTGGGGCCAACGTCCTGACTTTC. This encodes CASSPDRGGANVLTF. V is TRBV27 and J is TRBJ2-6, with 8 bases matching TRBD1. The CDR3 is 15 amino acids. The J segment lost 3 bases and the V segment lost 6 bases, leaving 4 bases of the junction unmatched. Germline CDR1 is MNHEY and CDR2 is SMNVEV (reference sequence).

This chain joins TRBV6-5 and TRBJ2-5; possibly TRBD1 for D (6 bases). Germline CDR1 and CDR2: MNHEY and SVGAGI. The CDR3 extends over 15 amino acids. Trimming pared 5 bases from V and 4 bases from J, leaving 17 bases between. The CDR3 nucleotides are TGTGCCAGCAGTCGAAGCGGAGCCAGGGGAGAGACCCAGTACTTC. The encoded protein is CASSRSGARGETQYF.